The 4 T cell receptor beta chains below come from one sample, sequenced in a study of shared clonotypes between healthy human individuals. Clones were read by immunoSEQ multiplex PCR, and TCRdb kept only the in-frame ones, dropping some. This sample has some 2,500,000 clones; more than 85% occur once, and the top ten carry roughly 0.36%. Material: naive CD4+ T cells from PBMCs. Subset: CD45RA+ positively selected. The receptors were sampled from a man younger than 30 in good health. Some clones in this sample may be carry-over from other donors' samples.

V usage is TRBV18 and J usage is TRBJ2-2; 7 positions agree with TRBD2. V was clipped by 2 bases and J by 11 bases; unmatched bases: 8. Germline V gives CDR1 KGHSH, CDR2 LQKENI. The CDR3 spans 14 residues. The CDR3 region has the DNA TGTGCCAGCTCACCAAAGCGGGATTCCCATGAGCTGTTTTTT. Its translation: CASSPKRDSHELFF.

As concerns this clone: A junction boundary mismatches the germline segment, possibly from a read error. The chain carries TRBV7-2 and TRBJ1-2; D remains ambiguous. CDR1 and CDR2 (germline): SGHTA, FQGNSA. CDR3 length: 12 amino acids. CDR3 amino acids: CASTLLKAGYTF. In nucleotides, the CDR3 is TGTGCCAGCACCTTATTGAAAGCCGGCTACACCTTC.

This chain uses TRBV5-1 with TRBJ2-1; 10 nucleotides align to TRBD2. The germline V gene encodes CDR1 SGHRS and CDR2 YFSETQ. The CDR3 spans 18 residues. After removal of 1 base from V and 2 bases from J, the junction contained 9 bases not matched to a gene. The CDR3 DNA reads TGCGCCAGCAGCTTGAGAACTAGCGGGGACGATACCTACAATGAGCAGTTCTTC. Amino acids: CASSLRTSGDDTYNEQFF.

Concerning this clone itself: Other nucleotide sequences from this sample produce the same CDR3. This chain uses TRBV20-1 with TRBJ1-2, with a tentative D call TRBD1 (6 bases). V lost 6 bases and J 4 bases, leaving 9 bases between the germline ends. This CDR3 spans 11 amino acids. The V gene's germline CDR1 is DFQATT and CDR2 SNEGSKA (reference sequence). The CDR3: CSAGGLYGYTF. As DNA, the CDR3 is TGCAGTGCGGGGGGCCTCTATGGCTACACCTTC.